This T cell receptor beta chain was obtained from a study of cytomegalovirus exposure and HLA in healthy donors. Study-level results: Common viral pathogens seemed, in a later analysis, to connect with several of the most significant clusters.

The CDR3 is made up of 15 amino acids. CDR1 and CDR2 from the germline V gene are SGHTA and FQGNSA. Trimming stripped 1 base from V and 0 bases from J, with 10 bases between. Concerning this clone itself: Its antigen remains unidentified.

13 Jbeta primers and 60 Vbeta primers were used for the PCR. TCRdb's copy holds only in-frame clones and misses some; the assay was immunoSEQ multiplex PCR. The repertoire has around 94,000 clones, roughly four fifths of them found once; the top ten carry 8% to 10%. This receptor was obtained from a male donor in good health and CMV-seropositive. Sequences were obtained from PBMCs. The chain couples TRBV7-2 to TRBJ2-7, with TRBD1 as a possible D gene (5 bases). The DNA for the CDR3 is TGTGCCAGCAGCTTAGAGGGGATCAGCTCCTACGAGCAGTACTTC. It specifies CASSLEGISSYEQYF.